Included here is one T cell receptor (beta chain) sequence, with context. Profiled with immunoSEQ multiplex PCR; TCRdb holds only in-frame clones, not every one. Altogether 78,000 or so clones are present, under 95% being singletons, with the ten largest covering 1.4% to 1.5%. This entry comes from a study of T cell changes during pregnancy in multiple sclerosis. Material: peripheral blood, obtained before pregnancy. The clonotype comes from a female donor with multiple sclerosis, enrolled in a pregnancy study.

In DNA form, the CDR3 reads TGTGCCTCCGGGACCGGGGAGCTGTTTTTT. Protein product: CASGTGELFF. This chain joins TRBV5-4 and TRBJ2-2; D unclear. The CDR3 runs to 10 residues. Looked up from germline, CDR1 is SGHNT and CDR2 is YYREEE (reference sequence). Trimming left V 10 bases short and J 5 bases short, with 6 bases between.